Sequencing of this T cell receptor beta chain was carried out in a study of identical twins. A universal primer site was created by template switching, with the cDNA bearing unique molecular identifiers. MiXCR, applied by TCRdb to the 5' RACE reads, yields one record per CDR3 protein. The profile shows roughly 710,000 distinct CDR3 sequences, 6.1% of them singletons. A word on this clonotype: Its specificity is unknown.

The study's findings and limits: Invariant MAIT and iNKT cells may have partly biased zero-insertion analyses. Beta out-of-frame twin sharing showed a weaker excess.

Sequenced sample: naive T cells sorted from blood. This receptor was identified in a man younger than 35 in good health.

This CDR3 reads CASSLVGQGIGTEAFF. The CDR3 coding sequence is TGTGCCAGCAGCTTAGTAGGACAGGGGATAGGCACTGAAGCTTTCTTT. V is TRBV11-2 and J is TRBJ1-1; 9 nucleotides agree with TRBD1. V lost 1 base, J lost 4 bases, and 7 bases stayed unmatched. This CDR3 region has 16 residues. Per the germline V gene, CDR1 is SGHAT and CDR2 is FQNNGV.